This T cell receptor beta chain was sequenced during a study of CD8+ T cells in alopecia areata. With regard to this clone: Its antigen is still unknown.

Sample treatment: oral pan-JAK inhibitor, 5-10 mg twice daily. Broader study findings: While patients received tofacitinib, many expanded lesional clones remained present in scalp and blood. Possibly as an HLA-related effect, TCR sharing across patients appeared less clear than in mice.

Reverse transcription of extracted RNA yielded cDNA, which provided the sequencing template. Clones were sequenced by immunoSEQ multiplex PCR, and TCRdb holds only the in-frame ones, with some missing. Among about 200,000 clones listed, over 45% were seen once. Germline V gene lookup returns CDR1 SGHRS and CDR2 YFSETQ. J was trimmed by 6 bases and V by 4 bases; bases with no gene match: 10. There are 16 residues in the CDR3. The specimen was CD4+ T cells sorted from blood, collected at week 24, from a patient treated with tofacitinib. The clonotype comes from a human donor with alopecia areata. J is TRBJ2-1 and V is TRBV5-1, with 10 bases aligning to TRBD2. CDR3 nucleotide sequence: TGCGCCAGCAGCGCGCTTCTAGCGGGAGCCCGCAATGAGCAGTTCTTC. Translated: CASSALLAGARNEQFF.